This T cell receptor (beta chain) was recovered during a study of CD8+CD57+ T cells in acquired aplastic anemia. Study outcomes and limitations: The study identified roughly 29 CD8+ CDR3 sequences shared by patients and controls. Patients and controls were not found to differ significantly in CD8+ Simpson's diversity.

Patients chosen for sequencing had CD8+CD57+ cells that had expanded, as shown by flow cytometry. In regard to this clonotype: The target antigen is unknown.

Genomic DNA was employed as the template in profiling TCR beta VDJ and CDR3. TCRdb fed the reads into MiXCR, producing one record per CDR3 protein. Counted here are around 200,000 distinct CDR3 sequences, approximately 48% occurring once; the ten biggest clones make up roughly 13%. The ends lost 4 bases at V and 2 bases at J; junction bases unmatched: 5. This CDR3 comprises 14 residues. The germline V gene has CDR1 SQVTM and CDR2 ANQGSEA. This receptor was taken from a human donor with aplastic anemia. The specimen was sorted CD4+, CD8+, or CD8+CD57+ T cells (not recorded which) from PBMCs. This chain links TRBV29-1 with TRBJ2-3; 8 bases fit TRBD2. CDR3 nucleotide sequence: TGCAGCGTTGCGACTAGCGCATTCACAGATACGCAGTATTTT. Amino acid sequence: CSVATSAFTDTQYF.